The sequence of this T cell receptor (beta chain) was determined in a study of T cells expressing NK-cell markers (dated by TCRdb to 2018 to 2021). About the study as a whole: In sorted CD3+CD56+NKG2C+, CD3+CD56+NKG2C- and CD3+CD56-NKG2C+ T-cell subsets from roughly 8 donors, TCR beta-chain repertoires were profiled. Of the eight sequenced donors, seven were found to be HCMV-seropositive and one was found to be HCMV-seronegative. The eight sequenced donors were randomly selected healthy volunteers, three men and five women. Sequencing of the libraries produced 2 x 150 bp reads on Illumina HiSeq 2000/2500, MiSeq or NextSeq.

Instrument on record: Illumina HiSeq 2000. The TCR beta cDNA libraries were made using 5'RACE template switching, a step that added both a universal primer site and unique molecular identifiers. cDNA synthesis was primed from the TCR beta constant segment and was followed by two successive PCR amplification steps. In the original analysis: MIGEC handled demultiplexing of the reads and grouping by UMI, while MiTCR was used to assemble and quantify clonotypes. To remove erroneous sequences, TCR cDNA sequences were retained only when supported by two or more reads. The tcR package was used for downstream repertoire analysis, and clonotypes were matched between fractions using CDR3 nucleotide sequence together with V segment. VDJmatch was used to annotate antigen specificity against VDJdb, with one amino acid substitution in CDR3 permitted. Based on TCRdb reprocessing of the reads, there is one entry per CDR3 protein sequence, and DNA is missing. The V and J calls were determined by TCRdb, not by the authors. For this sample, the table gives a few hundred thousand distinct CDR3 sequences. The top ten clonotypes cover around 5.3% of the sample.

A commercial ELISA kit detecting HCMV-specific IgG in serum was used to determine HCMV serostatus. Ficoll density gradient centrifugation was used to isolate peripheral blood mononuclear cells from blood. Including cysteine and phenylalanine, the CDR3 has 13 amino acids. The record lacks a DNA sequence. CDR1 is given as SGHTA and CDR2 as FQGTGA, both from the germline V gene. Turning to this clonotype: Its target antigen remains unknown.

Overall study outcomes, separate from this receptor: Those dominant clonotypes were again the most abundant among CD3+CD56-NKG2C+ cells in four donors, at about 28.3-60.1%. Whether the expanded NKG2C-expressing T cell clones were specific for HCMV antigens was left unclear. In more than five donors, the dominant CD3+CD56+NKG2C+ clonotypes were found to rank among the top 10 CD8+ clonotypes and to make up about 1.0-7.5% of CD8+ T cells.

The rearrangement combines TRBV7-3 with TRBJ2-7; TCRdb proposes TRBD1, but this gene call is untestable without DNA. The sequenced sample was blood T cells: a sorted CD56 or NKG2C T cell subset, CD4+ or CD8+ T cells, or bulk PBMC T cells (not recorded which). This clonotype was obtained from a man aged 18-69 years in good health. The CDR3 region has the sequence CASSPRMGGWQYF.